This T cell receptor (beta chain) is drawn from a study of blood T cells in healthy people across ages. On this clonotype itself: A single base separates this from a much larger clone, so it may be a read error.

For the second PCR, which ran for about 6 to 12 cycles, a sample-barcoded 5' primer and a J-beta primer mix were used. TCRdb reanalysed the 5' RACE reads using MiXCR and keeps one entry per CDR3 protein. The table lists some 1,500,000 distinct CDR3 sequences, roughly two fifths of them singletons. CDR1 and CDR2 (germline): DFQATT, SNEGSKA (reference sequence). This CDR3 is built from 14 residues. Losses at the gene ends were 5 bases for V and 7 bases for J; bases not matched to a gene: 8. The chain has TRBV20-1 and TRBJ2-2; TRBD2 matches 9 bases. The sample taken for sequencing was blood. The source of this sequence is a woman under 30 in good health. Here the CDR3 reads CSAPQAGGGGELFF. The CDR3 DNA reads as TGCAGTGCTCCCCAAGCGGGAGGTGGCGGGGAGCTGTTTTTT.